This T cell receptor (beta chain) was observed in a study of T cell responses to AZD1222 COVID-19 vaccine. Study-level background: Some second doses came at about 4 weeks and others at about 12 weeks; these were pooled. General observations from the study: Rises in breadth and depth of Spike-specific TCRs came after two AZD1222 doses.

Some clones are missing from TCRdb's copy, which holds only in-frame ones; the method was immunoSEQ multiplex PCR. The sample has 95,000 to 150,000 clones; approximately 86% are singletons. Only a few counts were recorded for this clone. Its antigen is unknown. The V and J ends lost 5 bases and 4 bases respectively, with 9 bases between them. The length of the CDR3 is 13 residues. Germline CDR1 MNHEY, CDR2 SMNVEV (reference sequence). The chain is built from TRBV27 and TRBJ1-5, with D unclear. The sequencing here drew on peripheral blood, taken on day 0 of AZD1222 vaccination. This clonotype originated in an adult in good health. This chain's CDR3 is CASSPPGNQPQHF. The CDR3 DNA reads TGTGCCAGCAGTCCGCCGGGGAATCAGCCCCAGCATTTT.